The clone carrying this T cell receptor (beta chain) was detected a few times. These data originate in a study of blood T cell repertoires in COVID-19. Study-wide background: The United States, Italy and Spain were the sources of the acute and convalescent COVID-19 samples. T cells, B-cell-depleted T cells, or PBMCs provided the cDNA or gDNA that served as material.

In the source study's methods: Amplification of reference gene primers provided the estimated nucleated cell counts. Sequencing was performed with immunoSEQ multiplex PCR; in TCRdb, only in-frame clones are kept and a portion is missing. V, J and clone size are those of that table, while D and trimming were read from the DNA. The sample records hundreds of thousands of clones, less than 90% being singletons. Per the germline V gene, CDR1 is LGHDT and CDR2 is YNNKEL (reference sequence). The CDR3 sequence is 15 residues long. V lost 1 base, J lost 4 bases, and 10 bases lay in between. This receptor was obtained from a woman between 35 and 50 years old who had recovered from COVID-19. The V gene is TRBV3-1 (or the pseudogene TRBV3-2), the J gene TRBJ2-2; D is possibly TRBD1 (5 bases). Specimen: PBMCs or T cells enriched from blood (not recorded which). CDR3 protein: CASSQGQTVTGELFF. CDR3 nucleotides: TGTGCCAGCAGCCAAGGACAGACTGTCACCGGGGAGCTGTTTTTT.